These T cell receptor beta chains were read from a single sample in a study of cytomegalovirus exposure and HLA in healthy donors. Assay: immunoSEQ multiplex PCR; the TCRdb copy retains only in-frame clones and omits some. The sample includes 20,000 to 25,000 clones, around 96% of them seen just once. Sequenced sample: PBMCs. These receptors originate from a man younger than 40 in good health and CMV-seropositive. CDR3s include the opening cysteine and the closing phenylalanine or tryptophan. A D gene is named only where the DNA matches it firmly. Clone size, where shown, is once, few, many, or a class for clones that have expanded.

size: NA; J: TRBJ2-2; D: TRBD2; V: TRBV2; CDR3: CASSGLAANTGELFF; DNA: TGTGCCAGCAGTGGACTAGCGGCGAACACCGGGGAGCTGTTTTTT
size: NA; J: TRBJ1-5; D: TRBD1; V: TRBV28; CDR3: CASSLRQGDIQPQHF; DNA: TGTGCCAGCAGCCTCCGACAGGGGGATATTCAGCCCCAGCATTTT
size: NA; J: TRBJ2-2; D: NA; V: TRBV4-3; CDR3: CASSQGTRDTGELFF; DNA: TGCGCCAGCAGCCAAGGGACAAGGGACACCGGGGAGCTGTTTTTT
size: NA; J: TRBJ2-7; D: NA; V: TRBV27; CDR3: CASGLLPGDEQYF; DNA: TGTGCCAGCGGCCTTCTCCCAGGGGACGAGCAGTACTTC
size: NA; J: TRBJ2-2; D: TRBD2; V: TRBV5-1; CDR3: CASSYGTSGSATGELFF; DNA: TGCGCCAGCAGCTACGGGACTAGCGGGAGTGCCACCGGGGAGCTGTTTTTT
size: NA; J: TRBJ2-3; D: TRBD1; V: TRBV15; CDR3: CATSRAGGRSTDTQYF; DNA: TGTGCCACCAGCAGAGCAGGGGGTCGGAGCACAGATACGCAGTATTTT
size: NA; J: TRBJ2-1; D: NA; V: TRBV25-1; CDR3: CASSLSGNEQFF; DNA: TGTGCCAGCAGCCTATCAGGCAATGAGCAGTTCTTC
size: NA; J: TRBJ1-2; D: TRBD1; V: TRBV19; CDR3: CASSGQGKYGYTF; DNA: TGTGCCAGTAGCGGACAGGGGAAGTATGGCTACACCTTC
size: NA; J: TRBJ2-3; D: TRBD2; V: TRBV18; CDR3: CASSSLAGGTDTQYF; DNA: TGTGCCAGCTCAAGCCTAGCGGGAGGAACAGATACGCAGTATTTT
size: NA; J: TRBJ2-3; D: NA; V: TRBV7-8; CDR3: CASSQVVDTQYF; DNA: TGTGCCAGCAGCCAGGTCGTAGATACGCAGTATTTT
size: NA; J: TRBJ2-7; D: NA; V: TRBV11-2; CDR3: CASSFIQGYEQYF; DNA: TGTGCCAGCAGCTTTATACAGGGATACGAGCAGTACTTC
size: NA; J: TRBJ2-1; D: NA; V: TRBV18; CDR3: CASSSATSYTYNEQFF; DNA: TGTGCCAGCTCCTCCGCTACGTCGTATACCTACAATGAGCAGTTCTTC
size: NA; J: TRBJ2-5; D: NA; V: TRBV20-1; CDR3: CSASRQETQYF; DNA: TGCAGTGCTAGCCGCCAAGAGACCCAGTACTTC
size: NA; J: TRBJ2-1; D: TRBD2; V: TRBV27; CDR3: CASSLTPGLAGYNEQFF; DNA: TGTGCCAGCAGTCTAACCCCGGGACTAGCTGGGTACAATGAGCAGTTCTTC
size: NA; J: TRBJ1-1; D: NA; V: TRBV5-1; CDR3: CASSLDGASEAFF; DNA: TGCGCCAGCAGCTTGGATGGGGCGTCTGAAGCTTTCTTT
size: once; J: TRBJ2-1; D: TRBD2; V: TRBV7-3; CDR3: CASSLTLAGVYNEQFF; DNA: TGTGCCAGCAGCTTAACGTTGGCGGGAGTATACAATGAGCAGTTCTTC
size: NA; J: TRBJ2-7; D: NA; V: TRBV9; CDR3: CASSTLTSSGEQYF; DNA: TGTGCCAGCAGCACACTAACCTCTTCGGGCGAGCAGTACTTC
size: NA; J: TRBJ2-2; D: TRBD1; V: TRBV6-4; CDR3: CASSPDRGTGELFF; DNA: TGTGCCAGCAGTCCCGACAGGGGTACCGGGGAGCTGTTTTTT
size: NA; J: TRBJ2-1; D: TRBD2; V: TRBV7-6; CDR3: CASSPARLASNYNEQFF; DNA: TGTGCCAGCAGCCCCGCCCGACTAGCATCTAATTACAATGAGCAGTTCTTC
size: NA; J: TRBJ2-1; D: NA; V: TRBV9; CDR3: CASSVHPGSSYNEQFF; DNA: TGTGCCAGCAGCGTTCACCCCGGGAGCTCCTACAATGAGCAGTTCTTC
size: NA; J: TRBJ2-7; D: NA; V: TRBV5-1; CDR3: CASKIEDSSYEQYF; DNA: TGCGCCAGCAAAATTGAAGACAGCTCCTACGAGCAGTACTTC
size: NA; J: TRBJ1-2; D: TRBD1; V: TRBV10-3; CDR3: CAISEEGARDYTF; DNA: TGTGCCATCAGTGAGGAGGGGGCGCGAGACTACACCTTC
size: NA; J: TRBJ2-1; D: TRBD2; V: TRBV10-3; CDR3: CAIGTSGGPNEQFF; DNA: TGTGCCATCGGGACTAGCGGGGGACCCAATGAGCAGTTCTTC
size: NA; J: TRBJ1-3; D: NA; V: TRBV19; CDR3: CASKSLTQNSGNTIYF; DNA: TGTGCCAGTAAGTCCCTCACTCAAAACTCTGGAAACACCATATATTTT
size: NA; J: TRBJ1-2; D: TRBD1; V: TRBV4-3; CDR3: CASSRGQGWYGYTF; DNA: TGCGCCAGCAGTCGCGGACAGGGTTGGTATGGCTACACCTTC
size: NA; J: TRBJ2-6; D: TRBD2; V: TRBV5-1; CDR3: CASSLNLAGVTGANVLTF; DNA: TGCGCCAGCAGCTTGAATCTAGCGGGAGTTACTGGGGCCAACGTCCTGACTTTC
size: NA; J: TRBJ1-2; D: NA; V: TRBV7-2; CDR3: CASSGRGLNYGYTF; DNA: TGTGCCAGCAGCGGAAGAGGGCTCAACTATGGCTACACCTTC
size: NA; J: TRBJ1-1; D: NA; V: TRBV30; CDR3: CAWSRGNSGLNTEAFF; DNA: TGTGCCTGGAGTCGGGGTAATAGTGGGCTTAACACTGAAGCTTTCTTT
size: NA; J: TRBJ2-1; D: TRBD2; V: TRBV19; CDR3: CASSKGLAGVSEQFF; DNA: TGTGCCAGTAGTAAGGGACTAGCGGGAGTATCTGAGCAGTTCTTC
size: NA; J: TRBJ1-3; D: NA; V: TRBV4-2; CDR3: CASSQIIRGSGNTIYF; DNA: TGTGCCAGCAGCCAGATAATTCGGGGATCTGGAAACACCATATATTTT
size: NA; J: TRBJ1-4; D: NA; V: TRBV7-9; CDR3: CASSLGETGEKLFF; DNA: TGTGCCAGCAGCTTAGGAGAGACAGGAGAAAAACTGTTTTTT
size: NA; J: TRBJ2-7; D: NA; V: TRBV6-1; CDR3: CATIQGGANPYEQYF; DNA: TGTGCCACCATCCAAGGTGGGGCGAATCCCTACGAGCAGTACTTC
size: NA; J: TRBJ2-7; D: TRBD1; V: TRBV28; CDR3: CASSRWTGSSYEQYF; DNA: TGTGCCAGCAGCCGCTGGACAGGGAGCTCCTACGAGCAGTACTTC
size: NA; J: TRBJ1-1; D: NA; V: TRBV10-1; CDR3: CASSEKRSTEAFF; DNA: TGCGCCAGCAGTGAGAAGCGGAGCACTGAAGCTTTCTTT
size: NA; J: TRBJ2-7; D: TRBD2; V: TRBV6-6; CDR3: CATDAGGAAYEQYF; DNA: TGTGCCACTGACGCGGGAGGAGCCGCCTACGAGCAGTACTTC
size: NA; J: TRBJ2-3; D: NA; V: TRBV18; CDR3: CASSLRDRRAPTDTQYF; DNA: TGTGCCAGCTCCTTACGTGACAGGAGAGCTCCAACAGATACGCAGTATTTT
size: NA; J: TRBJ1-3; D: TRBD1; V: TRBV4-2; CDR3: CASSPGDSGSSGNTIYF; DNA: TGTGCCAGCAGCCCCGGGGACAGCGGAAGCTCTGGAAACACCATATATTTT
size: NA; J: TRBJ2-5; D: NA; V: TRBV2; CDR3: CASSPSRRGETQYF; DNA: TGTGCCAGCAGTCCGAGCAGGAGGGGAGAGACCCAGTACTTC
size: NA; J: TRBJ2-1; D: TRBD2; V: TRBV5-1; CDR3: CASSFVSSGEYNEQFF; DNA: TGCGCCAGCAGCTTTGTATCGAGCGGGGAATACAATGAGCAGTTCTTC
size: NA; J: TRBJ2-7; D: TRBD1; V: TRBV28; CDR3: CASRGDRVFEQYF; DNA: TGTGCCAGCAGGGGGGACAGGGTCTTCGAGCAGTACTTC
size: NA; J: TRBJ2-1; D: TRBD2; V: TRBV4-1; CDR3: CASSQSASSGSNEQFF; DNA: TGCGCCAGCAGCCAGAGTGCCTCTAGCGGGAGTAATGAGCAGTTCTTC
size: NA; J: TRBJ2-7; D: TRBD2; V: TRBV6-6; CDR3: CASSPLAGAGYEQYF; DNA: TGTGCCAGCAGTCCGCTAGCGGGAGCGGGCTACGAGCAGTACTTC
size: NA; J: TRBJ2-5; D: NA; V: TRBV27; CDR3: CASSLRTAQETQYF; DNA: TGTGCCAGCAGTTTGCGGACAGCCCAAGAGACCCAGTACTTC
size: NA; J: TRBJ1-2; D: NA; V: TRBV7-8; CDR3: CASSLGIVSGGYTF; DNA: TGTGCCAGCAGCTTAGGGATCGTCTCGGGTGGCTACACCTTC